This TCR beta chain was documented in a study of CD8 T cells in Susac syndrome. V lost 5 bases to trimming and J lost 10 bases, with 12 bases between them. Per germline, CDR1 SNHLY and CDR2 FYNNEI. The CDR3 is made up of 12 amino acids. The sequenced target, TCR beta, came from blood CD8+ and CD4+ T cells. Random hexamers primed reverse transcription of about 0.5 to 1 ug RNA. A multiplex approach, immunoSEQ multiplex PCR, amplified TCR beta CDR3 across 54 Vbeta and 13 Jbeta. Each CDR3 protein is one row after TCRdb ran MiXCR on the immunoSEQ multiplex PCR reads. The repertoire holds some 300,000 distinct CDR3 sequences, with 89% as singletons.

The specimen sequenced was CD8+ T cells from PBMCs. This receptor was taken from a human donor with multiple sclerosis. The chain couples TRBV2 to TRBJ2-1; D could derive from TRBD1 or TRBD2 (5 bases each). The CDR3 DNA sequence: TGTGCCAGCAGTCCCCGGGGCGCCGAGCAGTTCTTC. Translation gives CASSPRGAEQFF.